The 30 T cell receptor beta chains presented below share a single source sample, sequenced in a study of vaccination and CD4 T cells after COVID-19. CD4+ T cells that had been cultured provided DNA sequenced with the Oncomine TCR Beta short-read assay. TCRdb redid the calling of the PCR reads with MiXCR, one entry per CDR3 protein. This sample yields fewer than 20,000 distinct CDR3 sequences, of which under 55% are seen a single time; approximately 5% belongs to the top ten. These receptors' antigens are unknown. The treatment is: roughly nine-day PBMC culture with coronavirus spike peptide pools or control peptides (ViraFEST assay). The material sequenced was CD4+ T cells from blood, cultured in vitro, taken before SARS-CoV-2 vaccination. These receptors all come from a human donor who had recovered from COVID-19.

The rearrangement links TRBV20-1 to TRBJ1-1; D is perhaps TRBD1 (6 bases). This CDR3 region has 13 residues. In germline, CDR1 is DFQATT, CDR2 SNEGSKA (reference sequence). Trimming left V 3 bases short and J 4 bases short, with 12 bases between. CDR3 bases: TGCAGTGCTAGGGGGGCCCCATTCACTGAAGCTTTCTTT. Translated, it gives CSARGAPFTEAFF.

There are a few counts of this clonotype. V is TRBV15 and J is TRBJ1-2, with TRBD1 matching over 10 bases. Germline values: CDR1 LNHNV, CDR2 YYDKDF (reference sequence). The CDR3 loop spans 15 amino acids. The trim removed 3 bases at V and 2 bases at J, leaving 3 bases unmatched. This CDR3 is CATSRRTGGNYGYTF. CDR3 bases: TGTGCCACCAGCAGGAGGACAGGGGGGAACTATGGCTACACCTTC.

This chain links TRBV7-2 with TRBJ2-2; D possibly uses TRBD1 or TRBD2 (5 bases each). Germline values: CDR1 SGHTA, CDR2 FQGNSA. This CDR3 region has 14 residues. V was clipped by 6 bases and J by 4 bases, with 12 bases between them. CDR3 in amino acids: CASSITGGTGELFF. The CDR3 coding sequence is TGTGCCAGCAGTATAACAGGAGGCACCGGGGAGCTGTTTTTT. Full variable domain (rest looked up from reference TRBV7-2 and TRBJ2-2): GAGVSQSPSNKVTEKGKDVELRCDPISGHTALYWYRQSLGQGLEFLIYFQGNSAPDKSGLPSDRFSAERTGGSVSTLTIQRTQQEDSAVYLCASSITGGTGELFFGEGSRLTVL.

The J gene is TRBJ1-2, the V gene TRBV20-1, with unresolved D. From germline, CDR1 is DFQATT and CDR2 SNEGSKA (reference sequence). The V gene lost 4 bases and the J gene lost 3 bases, with 15 bases spanning the gap. CDR3 length: 14 amino acids. CDR3 DNA: TGCAGTGCTACCCTCCCGGGGAGCTACTATGGCTACACCTTC. Protein sequence: CSATLPGSYYGYTF.

This chain uses TRBV11-3 with TRBJ1-1; no clear D gene. CDR1 is SGHNT, CDR2 YENEEA, per germline. This CDR3 has 14 residues. Trimming removed 2 bases from V and 1 base from J, with 8 bases in between. The CDR3, as DNA: TGTGCCAGCAGCTTATTCCGGGAGAACACTGAAGCTTTCTTT. Protein: CASSLFRENTEAFF.

The rearrangement uses TRBV20-1 and TRBJ2-5, with TRBD2 identical over 8 bases. V was pared by 1 base and J by 5 bases, with 6 bases of the junction left unmatched. This CDR3 has 14 residues. The germline gives CDR1 DFQATT, CDR2 SNEGSKA (reference sequence). Here the CDR3 DNA reads TGCAGTGCTAGAGTGATTAGCGGGGCTGAGACCCAGTACTTC. It specifies CSARVISGAETQYF.

V gene TRBV18 combines with J gene TRBJ1-1; D is perhaps TRBD1 (6 bases). The CDR3 runs 15 residues. The germline V gene has CDR1 KGHSH and CDR2 LQKENI. V lost 2 bases and J 2 bases, leaving 12 bases between the germline ends. CDR3 nucleotides: TGTGCCAGCTCACCAAGAGGGGGTGATAACACTGAAGCTTTCTTT. This translates into CASSPRGGDNTEAFF.

The CDR3 is CSAPPFGRGGRTDTQYF. In DNA form, the CDR3 reads TGCAGTGCTCCCCCTTTTGGGCGCGGGGGCCGCACAGATACGCAGTATTTT. The chain has TRBV20-1 and TRBJ2-3, with D maybe TRBD2 (7 bases). The CDR3 spans 17 residues. CDR1 and CDR2 (germline): DFQATT, SNEGSKA (reference sequence). Trimming removed 5 bases at V and 1 base at J, with 22 bases between.

This chain joins TRBV19 and TRBJ2-2; TRBD1 or TRBD2 may be the D gene (5 bases each). Per the germline V gene, CDR1 is LNHDA and CDR2 is SQIVND (reference sequence). With 4 bases removed from V and 5 bases from J, the gap between germline ends came to 17 bases. This CDR3 is 16 amino acids long. CDR3 region: CASSTPGRRLTGELFF. The CDR3 nucleotides read TGTGCCAGTAGTACCCCGGGACGACGATTAACCGGGGAGCTGTTTTTT. Full variable domain (missing parts from reference TRBV19 and TRBJ2-2): DGGITQSPKYLFRKEGQNVTLSCEQNLNHDAMYWYRQDPGQGLRLIYYSQIVNDFQKGDIAEGYSVSREKKESFPLTVTSAQKNPTAFYLCASSTPGRRLTGELFFGEGSRLTVL.

This clonotype was found once. The V and J genes are TRBV2 and TRBJ2-5, with TRBD2 as a possible D gene (6 bases). The length of the CDR3 is 12 residues. Looked up from germline, CDR1 is SNHLY and CDR2 is FYNNEI. The V end lost 8 bases, the J end lost 7 bases, and 14 bases lay between the germline ends. CDR3 residues: CASGLARGTQYF. The CDR3 DNA reads TGTGCCAGCGGGCTCGCGCGGGGGACCCAGTACTTC.

The chain links TRBV5-4 to TRBJ1-1; 10 bases map to TRBD1. The CDR3 is made up of 17 amino acids. The V gene end was trimmed by 4 bases and the J gene end by 0 bases; junction bases not matched to a gene: 9. CDR1 is SGHNT, CDR2 YYREEE, per germline (reference sequence). CDR3: CASSRDRGGPMNTEAFF. The CDR3 DNA reads TGTGCCAGCAGCCGGGACAGGGGAGGGCCCATGAACACTGAAGCTTTCTTT.

The table lists this clonotype with a count of one. V is TRBV7-9 and J is TRBJ2-4; weak D call: TRBD2 (5 bases). V gave up 3 bases and J gave up 8 bases, with 11 bases separating them. Germline CDR1 is SEHNR and CDR2 is FQNEAQ (reference sequence). The CDR3 contains 13 residues. The DNA of the CDR3 is TGTGCCAGCAGCTTCTCTTTGGGAGACATTCAGTACTTC. It encodes CASSFSLGDIQYF.

The J gene is TRBJ2-5, the V gene TRBV14; D might be TRBD1 (6 bases). Per germline, CDR1 SGHDN and CDR2 FVKESK. Trimming left V 1 base short and J 1 base short, with 13 bases between. The CDR3 length is 16 residues. As DNA, the CDR3 is TGTGCCAGCAGCCAAGGAAGGGGGATAGGCCAAGAGACCCAGTACTTC. Its protein product is CASSQGRGIGQETQYF.

The chain uses TRBV10-1 and TRBJ2-1; D call uncertain. CDR1 is WNHNN and CDR2 is SYGVQD in the germline V gene (reference sequence). The CDR3 runs to 12 residues. Between the trimmed V and J ends, which lost 4 bases and 3 bases, there was a span of 4 bases. CDR3 nucleotide sequence: TGCGCCAGCAGTGCTGGCTACAATGAGCAGTTCTTC. Its translation is CASSAGYNEQFF.

This clonotype was seen a handful of times. The V and J genes are TRBV6-5 and TRBJ1-2, with 7 bases matching TRBD1. CDR3 size: 13 residues. The germline V gene has CDR1 MNHEY and CDR2 SVGAGI. The V and J ends lost 0 bases and 6 bases, in that order; junction bases with no gene match: 1. This CDR3 reads CASSYSTGDGYTF. CDR3 coding DNA: TGTGCCAGCAGTTACTCTACAGGGGATGGCTACACCTTC.

This clonotype was counted between two and nine times. The chain joins TRBV18 to TRBJ2-5; 8 nucleotides line up with TRBD2. The CDR3 covers 18 residues. V trimming: 6 bases; J trimming: 0 bases; junction bases outside the gene matches: 15. The germline V gene has CDR1 KGHSH and CDR2 LQKENI. In DNA, the CDR3 is TGTGCCAGCTCCTACCAAACTCTTAGCGGGGTCAACCAAGAGACCCAGTACTTC. Encoded protein: CASSYQTLSGVNQETQYF.

The table lists this clonotype with a count of one. The chain is built from TRBV20-1 and TRBJ2-1; 11 bases align to TRBD2. Germline V gene lookup returns CDR1 DFQATT and CDR2 SNEGSKA (reference sequence). Trimming took 3 bases from V and 4 from J; bases not matched to a gene: 2. This CDR3 is built from 14 residues. CDR3 nucleotide sequence: TGCAGTGCTAGTGGGACTAGCGGTTACAATGAGCAGTTCTTC. It translates to CSASGTSGYNEQFF.

This clonotype was seen more than once but under ten times. The chain has TRBV10-3 and TRBJ2-3, with 12 bases that match TRBD2. V gave up 2 bases and J gave up 0 bases; unmatched junction bases: 6. CDR3 length: 18 amino acids. The germline CDR1 and CDR2 sequences are ENHRY and SYGVKD. The CDR3 DNA reads as TGTGCCATCAGTGAGGGACTAGCGGGGAAATCTAGCACAGATACGCAGTATTTT. Protein sequence: CAISEGLAGKSSTDTQYF.

This clonotype was observed a few times. The chain is built from TRBV6-1 and TRBJ2-7; D is possibly TRBD1 (5 bases). The CDR3 is 12 amino acids. Per the germline V gene, CDR1 is MNHNS and CDR2 is SASEGT. Trimming cost V 6 bases and J 3 bases, with 9 bases left between them. This CDR3 is CASRGRVYEQYF. CDR3 nucleotide sequence: TGTGCCAGCAGAGGCAGGGTCTACGAGCAGTACTTC.

The V call is TRBV7-3, the J call TRBJ2-1; D remains unclear. Trimming took 2 bases from V and 7 from J, leaving 3 bases between them. Germline V gene data show CDR1 as SGHTA and CDR2 as FQGTGA. The CDR3 has 11 residues. CDR3 nucleotides: TGTGCCAGCAGCTTAGGTAATGAGCAGTTCTTC. It is translated as CASSLGNEQFF.

V and J are TRBV7-9 and TRBJ2-2; TRBD2 agrees at 10 bases. Germline loops: CDR1 SEHNR, CDR2 FQNEAQ (reference sequence). The CDR3 runs to 15 residues. V lost 5 bases to trimming and J lost 7 bases; unmatched junction nucleotides: 7. CDR3 coding DNA: TGTGCCAGCAGCCGAAGCGGGGGGGCCGGCGGGGAGCTGTTTTTT. As protein: CASSRSGGAGGELFF.

This chain links TRBV7-9 with TRBJ1-2; possible D gene TRBD1, 5 bases. Germline V gene sequence: CDR1 SEHNR, CDR2 FQNEAQ (reference sequence). The CDR3 consists of 13 residues. Trimming cost V 0 bases and J 8 bases, with 10 bases left between them. The CDR3 sequence: CASSLAAGKGYTF. CDR3 DNA sequence: TGTGCCAGCAGCTTAGCGGCAGGGAAAGGCTACACCTTC.

This clonotype was observed a handful of times. V usage is TRBV19 and J usage is TRBJ1-5; a possible D gene is TRBD1 (6 bases). There are 14 residues in the CDR3. The V end lost 4 bases, the J end lost 2 bases, and 9 bases lay between the germline ends. Germline V lookup: CDR1 LNHDA, CDR2 SQIVND (reference sequence). CDR3 nucleotides: TGTGCCAGTAGTAGTGGGGGCGGCAATCAGCCCCAGCATTTT. This gives the protein CASSSGGGNQPQHF.

This clonotype has only a few counts. The chain couples TRBV6-2 or TRBV6-3 to TRBJ1-2; D call uncertain. This CDR3 is 12 amino acids long. V lost 6 bases to trimming and J lost 4 bases, with 9 bases between them. Germline CDR1 MNHEY, CDR2 SVGEGT. CDR3 sequence (DNA): TGTGCCAGCAGCCCTCGGGGCTATGGCTACACCTTC. Amino acid sequence: CASSPRGYGYTF.

This clonotype has a handful of counts. V is TRBV5-4 and J is TRBJ1-1; 11 bases are a match to TRBD1. Losses at the gene ends were 3 bases for V and 1 base for J; bases not matched to a gene: 5. The CDR3 is made up of 16 amino acids. Germline CDR1 SGHNT, CDR2 YYREEE (reference sequence). As DNA, the CDR3 is TGTGCCAGCAGCTCGCCCGGGACAGGGGGGAACACTGAAGCTTTCTTT. Protein sequence: CASSSPGTGGNTEAFF. The full variable domain, its missing parts supplied by reference TRBV5-4 and TRBJ1-1, is ETGVTQSPTHLIKTRGQQVTLRCSSQSGHNTVSWYQQALGQGPQFIFQYYREEENGRGNFPPRFSGLQFPNYSSELNVNALELDDSALYLCASSSPGTGGNTEAFFGQGTRLTVV.

The V gene is TRBV6-1, the J gene TRBJ1-1; no clear D gene. The V end was cut by 7 bases, the J end by 3 bases, with 6 bases between. Germline-derived CDR1 and CDR2 are MNHNS and SASEGT. This CDR3 comprises 11 residues. The CDR3 protein is CASIRYTEAFF. CDR3 in DNA: TGTGCCAGCATACGTTACACTGAAGCTTTCTTT.

This clonotype has more than one count but fewer than ten. The chain combines TRBV19 with TRBJ1-2; 7 bases line up with TRBD1. The CDR3 extends over 12 amino acids. With 6 bases clipped from V and 4 bases from J, the junction kept 2 bases outside the gene matches. The germline V gene has CDR1 LNHDA and CDR2 SQIVND (reference sequence). This CDR3 is CASRRTGYGYTF. CDR3 coding DNA: TGTGCCAGTAGGAGGACAGGCTATGGCTACACCTTC.

The chain employs TRBV20-1 and TRBJ2-3; D uncertain. The CDR3 totals 12 residues. The V gene lost 7 bases and the J gene lost 3 bases, with 11 bases spanning the gap. Per the germline V gene, CDR1 is DFQATT and CDR2 is SNEGSKA (reference sequence). The CDR3 DNA follows: TGCAGTGGGCACCTCGGGACAGATACGCAGTATTTT. It translates to CSGHLGTDTQYF.

V gene TRBV2 combines with J gene TRBJ1-2; D might be TRBD1 (5 bases). Germline V CDR1 and CDR2: SNHLY, FYNNEI. V lost 3 bases and J 6 bases, leaving 8 bases between the germline ends. The CDR3 loop spans 12 amino acids. The chain's CDR3 is CASSDQGDGYTF. DNA for the CDR3: TGTGCCAGCAGTGATCAGGGCGATGGCTACACCTTC.

The J gene is TRBJ1-2, the V gene TRBV20-1; TRBD1 might be the D (6 bases). Deletions cut 5 bases from V and 2 bases from J, with 18 bases between. The CDR3 covers 15 residues. The germline V gene encodes CDR1 DFQATT and CDR2 SNEGSKA (reference sequence). The CDR3 nucleotides are TGCAGTGCTTCCCACGGAGGGGGGTCGAACTATGGCTACACCTTC. Encoded protein: CSASHGGGSNYGYTF.